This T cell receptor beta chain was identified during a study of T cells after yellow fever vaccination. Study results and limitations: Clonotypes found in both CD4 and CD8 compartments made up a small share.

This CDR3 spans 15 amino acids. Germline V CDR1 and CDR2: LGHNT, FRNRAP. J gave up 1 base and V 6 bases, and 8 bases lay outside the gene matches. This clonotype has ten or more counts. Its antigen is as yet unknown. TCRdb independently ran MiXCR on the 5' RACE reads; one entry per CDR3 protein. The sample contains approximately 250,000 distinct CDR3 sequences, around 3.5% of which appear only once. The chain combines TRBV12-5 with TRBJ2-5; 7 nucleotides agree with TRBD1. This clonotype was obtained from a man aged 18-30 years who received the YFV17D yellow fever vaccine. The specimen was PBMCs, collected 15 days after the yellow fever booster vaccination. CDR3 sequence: CASGPTGTAQETQYF. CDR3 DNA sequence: TGTGCTAGTGGACCTACCGGGACAGCCCAAGAGACCCAGTACTTC.